The rows below give T cell receptor beta chains drawn from one sample of a study of T cell responses to AZD1222 COVID-19 vaccine. TCRdb keeps only in-frame clones here, not all; method: immunoSEQ multiplex PCR. The sample carries about 110,000 clones, 94% recorded once. Source: peripheral blood, taken 28 days after the second AZD1222 dose. The receptor set was obtained from an adult who received the AZD1222 COVID-19 vaccine. The CDR3 runs from the conserved cysteine through the conserved F or W. Fields, in order: CDR3 protein, CDR3 length, V gene, J gene.

CDR3: CASSIGSGGLGNQPQHF
length: 17
V: TRBV19
J: TRBJ1-5

CDR3: CASSLSATARPQHF
length: 14
V: TRBV27
J: TRBJ1-5

CDR3: CASSLLGTYSGNTIYF
length: 16
V: TRBV28
J: TRBJ1-3

CDR3: CASSHYIRETQYF
length: 13
V: TRBV5-8
J: TRBJ2-5

CDR3: CASSSGLKNIQYF
length: 13
V: TRBV27
J: TRBJ2-4

CDR3: CATKGTGRTNSPLHF
length: 15
V: TRBV24-1
J: TRBJ1-6

CDR3: CSYPGGLAGLQFF
length: 13
V: TRBV29-1
J: TRBJ2-1

CDR3: CASRMRSQGNQPQHF
length: 15
V: TRBV6-5
J: TRBJ1-5

CDR3: CASSVGDSPYEQYF
length: 14
V: TRBV9
J: TRBJ2-7

CDR3: CASKTALNTEAFF
length: 13
V: TRBV5-1
J: TRBJ1-1

CDR3: CASSLRGSTDTQYF
length: 14
V: TRBV5-6
J: TRBJ2-3

CDR3: CASSQEQGAGANVLTF
length: 16
V: TRBV4-2
J: TRBJ2-6

CDR3: CASSTAVAGGPEETQYF
length: 17
V: TRBV19
J: TRBJ2-5

CDR3: CASSMWRGAADTQYF
length: 15
V: TRBV19
J: TRBJ2-3

CDR3: CASSFRGGYTF
length: 11
V: TRBV28
J: TRBJ1-2

CDR3: CASGGSSNQPQHF
length: 13
V: TRBV6-6
J: TRBJ1-5

CDR3: CASSLFSGSTVNEQYF
length: 16
V: TRBV27
J: TRBJ2-7

CDR3: CASSTHWEGQRDQPQHF
length: 17
V: TRBV25-1
J: TRBJ1-5

CDR3: CASSLSGAGITYGELFF
length: 17
V: TRBV28
J: TRBJ2-2

CDR3: CASSPTPTLRSGNTIYF
length: 17
V: TRBV6-6
J: TRBJ1-3

CDR3: CASSYGQELSGNTIYF
length: 16
V: TRBV18
J: TRBJ1-3

CDR3: CASSQDTGISWENTEAFF
length: 18
V: TRBV11-2
J: TRBJ1-1

CDR3: CASNQGSNQPQHF
length: 13
V: TRBV10-2
J: TRBJ1-5

CDR3: CASSERENTEAFF
length: 13
V: TRBV2
J: TRBJ1-1

CDR3: CASSWRHEQYF
length: 11
V: TRBV11-2
J: TRBJ2-7

CDR3: CASRRDRGWKTQYF
length: 14
V: TRBV27
J: TRBJ2-5

CDR3: CASIRGSTGELFF
length: 13
V: TRBV3-1/TRBV3-2
J: TRBJ2-2

CDR3: CASSEFVGQGIDSEAFF
length: 17
V: TRBV10-2
J: TRBJ1-1

CDR3: CASRFLGPHSNQPQHF
length: 16
V: TRBV6-6
J: TRBJ1-5

CDR3: CASSLGQDNSPLHF
length: 14
V: TRBV19
J: TRBJ1-6

CDR3: CASTFSGSSYNEQFF
length: 15
V: TRBV7-2
J: TRBJ2-1

CDR3: CASSQDLGVVNNEQFF
length: 16
V: TRBV3-1/TRBV3-2
J: TRBJ2-1

CDR3: CATQPRGSFYGYTF
length: 14
V: TRBV19
J: TRBJ1-2

CDR3: CASSEWGQGSTEAFF
length: 15
V: TRBV2
J: TRBJ1-1